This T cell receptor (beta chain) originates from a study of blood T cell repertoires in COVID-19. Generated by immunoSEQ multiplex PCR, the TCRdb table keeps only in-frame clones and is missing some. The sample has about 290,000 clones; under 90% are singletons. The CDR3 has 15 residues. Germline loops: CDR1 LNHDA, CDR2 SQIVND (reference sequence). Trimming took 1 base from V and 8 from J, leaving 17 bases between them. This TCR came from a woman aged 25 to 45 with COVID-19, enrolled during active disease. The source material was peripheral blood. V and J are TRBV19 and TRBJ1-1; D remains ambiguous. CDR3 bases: TGTGCCAGTAGTATAGCCCCGGCGGGGATAGGGGAAGCTTTCTTT. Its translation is CASSIAPAGIGEAFF.